The entry below describes one TCR beta chain. The target of this receptor is not known. No much larger clonotype is one base removed from it; base qualities were not supplied. This entry comes from a study of blood T cell repertoires in COVID-19 (dated by TCRdb to the early 2020s). About the full investigation: The collaborator samples originated in the United States, Italy and Spain and spanned the acute and convalescent phases of COVID-19. The prospective study material was composed of cDNA or gDNA derived from T cells, B-cell-depleted T cells, or PBMCs. The dataset comprised deeply sampled blood TCRbeta repertoires from subjects exposed to, actively infected with, or recovered from COVID-19. The repertoires were released in a freely available public database intended as a resource for research on the immune response to SARS-CoV-2. Samples were obtained from the ongoing ImmuneRACE study (first 160 participants) and from over a thousand subjects provided by 6 global collaborators. Sample metadata almost always included a de-identified subject ID, COVID-19 status, age in years and sex. Where HLA class I and class II types were available, the types were taken from metadata supplied by the sample provider, not from assay-based typing.

Each collaborating institution followed its own protocols to collect whole blood in K2EDTA tubes. Collaborator samples were shipped for TCRbeta analysis as frozen whole blood, isolated PBMCs, or DNA extracted from either sample type. Per the germline V gene, SGHDT is the CDR1 and YYEEEE is the CDR2. The CDR3 spans 14 residues, from the cysteine through the phenylalanine. CDR3 DNA only is kept here, 42 bases in frame from base 1. Trimming leaves V shorter by 2 bases and J shorter by 6 bases, with the junction holding 6 bases beyond the gene matches. The investigation overall reported the following: The quantity of clinical and demographic metadata differed by source and by participant and was supplied without curation.

TCRbeta CDR3 regions were amplified from genomic DNA using the immunoSEQ Assay, a bias-controlled multiplex PCR. Per the authors' processing: Within the assay, amplification of reference gene primers was used to estimate how many nucleated cells each sample contained. Sequence reads were collapsed and filtered to measure the absolute abundance of every unique TCRbeta CDR3 rearrangement. For each sample, productive Simpson clonality was calculated as the square root of Simpson's diversity index over productive rearrangements. TCRdb provides this immuneACCESS table in a form limited to in-frame rearrangements. Some clones are lacking; in checked studies, under half of them reflect an unresolved V gene, and why the rest are absent is not known. V, J and clone size reflect that table, while D and trimming were determined from the DNA. The table for this sample lists fewer than 200,000 clones; around 83% of them were counted only once. The top ten clones comprise roughly 1% of the sample.

This receptor chain uses TRBV5-6 and TRBJ2-7; 9 bases in the middle match TRBD1. Sequenced sample: peripheral blood. The source is a man in his forties with acute or convalescent COVID-19. The DNA is as follows: TGTGCCAGCAGCTTTAGGACAGGGGCTGGCGAGCAGTACTTC. It is translated as CASSFRTGAGEQYF.